This T cell receptor (beta chain) was captured in a study of T cell repertoires and leukemia-associated antigens. With respect to this clonotype: Its specificity is unknown.

V lost 5 bases and J lost 2; bases outside the gene matches: 2. Germline CDR1 and CDR2: SQVTM and ANQGSEA. CDR3 length: 14 residues. TCRdb itself ran the 5' RACE reads through MiXCR, one entry per CDR3 protein. The profile shows about 11,000 distinct CDR3 sequences, 35% to 45% of them singletons. The V gene is TRBV29-1, the J gene TRBJ2-6; 8 bases agree with TRBD1. This TCR derives from a female donor in good health. Sequencing was done on a sample of CD3+ T cells sorted from blood and cultured. CDR3 in amino acids: CSVSQGAGANVLTF. The CDR3 bases are TGCAGCGTTTCACAGGGGGCTGGGGCCAACGTCCTGACTTTC.